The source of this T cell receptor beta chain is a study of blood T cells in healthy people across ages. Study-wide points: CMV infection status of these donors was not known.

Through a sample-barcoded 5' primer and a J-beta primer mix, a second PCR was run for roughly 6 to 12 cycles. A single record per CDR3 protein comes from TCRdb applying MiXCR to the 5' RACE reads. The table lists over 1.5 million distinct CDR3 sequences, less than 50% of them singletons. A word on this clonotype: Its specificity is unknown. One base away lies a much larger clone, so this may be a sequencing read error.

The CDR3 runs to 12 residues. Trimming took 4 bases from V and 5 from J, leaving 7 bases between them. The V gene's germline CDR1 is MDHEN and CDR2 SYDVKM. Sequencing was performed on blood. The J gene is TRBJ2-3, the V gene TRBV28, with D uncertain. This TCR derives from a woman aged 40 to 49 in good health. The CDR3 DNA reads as TGTGCCAGCAGTTCCCCGATAGATACGCAGTATTTT. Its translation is CASSSPIDTQYF.